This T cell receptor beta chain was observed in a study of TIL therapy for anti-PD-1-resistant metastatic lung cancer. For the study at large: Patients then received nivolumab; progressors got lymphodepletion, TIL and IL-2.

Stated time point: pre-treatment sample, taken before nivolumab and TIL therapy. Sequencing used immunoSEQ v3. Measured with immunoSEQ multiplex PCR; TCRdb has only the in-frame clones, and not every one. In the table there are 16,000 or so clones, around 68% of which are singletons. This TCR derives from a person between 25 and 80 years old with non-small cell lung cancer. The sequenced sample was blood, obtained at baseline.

The CDR3: CASSHGTGGLNTEAFF. The CDR3 nucleotides read TGCGCCAGCAGCCACGGGACAGGGGGCTTGAACACTGAAGCTTTCTTT. This sequence joins TRBV4-1 and TRBJ1-1; 12 positions match TRBD1. Trimming cost V 3 bases and J 0 bases; bases outside gene matches: 2. In germline, CDR1 is MGHRA, CDR2 YSYEKL. There are 16 residues in the CDR3.